This TCR beta chain was profiled in a study of T cell responses to AZD1222 COVID-19 vaccine (dated by TCRdb to the early 2020s). Context from the whole study: AZD1222 recipients whose second dose came at about 4 weeks and those whose second dose came at about 12 weeks were combined into one group, since spike-specific TCR depth and breadth did not differ between the two schedules. TCR sequencing was performed for roughly 240 trial participants, of whom about 200 were given two doses of AZD1222 and some 26 were given two doses of MenACWY control vaccine. Trial participants were enrolled by age into 18-55, 56-69 and 70-plus year subgroups, with about 150, 28 and 57 TCR-sequenced participants respectively. The research as a whole found: After two AZD1222 doses, spike-specific TCR breadth and depth were significantly higher than at day 0 and than in MenACWY recipients. The 56-69-year group was small, and its depth increase did not reach significance, likely because of low power. Nearly half of unique spike-specific TCRs reportedly recognized epitopes outside regions mutated in the B.1.351 and B.1.1.7 variants. The whole spike protein was spanned by vaccine-associated CD4 TCRs, and dominant responses were seen in regions 160-218 and 743-854. Participants were mostly white British, with more females than males. The authors suggested clonal diversity may have been underestimated. Only a handful of AZD1222 recipients were SARS-CoV-2 seropositive at baseline, limiting conclusions about previously exposed vaccinees. Because no day 14 peak-response samples were available, repertoires were characterized only after the peak T cell response.

Worth noting for this clone: Its antigen specificity is not known. One base away there is no much larger clone; base qualities are not given.

The time point label of this sample denotes: baseline before first vaccination. Samples from vaccinated people were obtained from the UK trials COV001 and COV002, which included a single-blind randomized controlled phase 2/3 trial of AZD1222 (ChAdOx1 nCoV-19) in healthy adults. For TCRbeta chain sequencing, PBMC samples from trial participants were taken at day 0 and at day 28 after the second dose. V was cut back by 1 base and J by 5 bases, leaving a gap of 2 bases between them. Spanning cysteine to phenylalanine, the CDR3 consists of 11 amino acids. Here the CDR3 DNA is all that survives: 33 bases in frame from base 1. The germline V gene encodes CDR1 SGDLS and CDR2 YYNGEE. The CDR3 regions of human TCRbeta chains were analyzed by immunosequencing. The paper's processing steps were these. TCRs in the repertoires were matched against a reference library of SARS-CoV-2-specific TCRs that had been generated with the MIRA antigen-specificity platform. Breadth meant the fraction of unique TCRs that were SARS-CoV-2-associated, whereas depth meant the fraction of total T cells that were SARS-CoV-2-associated. Using the MIRA data, each spike-specific TCR was mapped to the spike region that the TCR reacts to and placed in a CD4 or CD8 class. Log10-transformed breadth and depth values were compared by one-way ANOVA with Sidak's multiple comparisons tests. The immuneACCESS repertoire file appears here via TCRdb, limited to in-frame rearrangements. These files lack a portion of the clones; in checked studies, under half of the deficit traces to unresolved V genes, and the cause of the others is not known. The DNA gave D and trimming, while V, J and clone size come from that table. Counted in this sample were about 96,000 clones; about 90% of them appeared once. Of the sample, 26% is held by the ten largest clones.

This sequence was found in an adult in good health. In this chain, TRBV9 is recombined with TRBJ2-3, with the identity of the D gene unclear. The sequenced sample was peripheral blood, obtained on day 0 of AZD1222 vaccination. The bases read TGTGCCAGCAGCGTAAAAGATACGCAGTATTTT. It translates as CASSVKDTQYF.